This TCR beta chain was captured by sequencing in a study of T cells after yellow fever vaccination. Study overall: Each low-cell-number fraction was prepared by means of SMART-Seq v4 Ultra Low Input.

The CDR3 loop spans 14 amino acids. Germline CDR1 SGHNT, CDR2 YYREEE (reference sequence). V was shortened by 3 bases and J by 5 bases, with 14 bases between the two germline ends. This clonotype showed up just a few times. TCRdb used MiXCR to reprocess the 5' RACE reads, holding one entry per CDR3 protein. The table lists 350,000 or so distinct CDR3 sequences, roughly 7.5% of them singletons, with 15% to 20% in the top ten. The V gene is TRBV5-4, the J gene TRBJ1-2, with D unresolved. This TCR derives from a young man who received the YFV17D yellow fever vaccine. The starting material was PBMCs, obtained roughly seven weeks after the first yellow fever vaccination. The CDR3 loop reads CASSYLVDGYGYTF. CDR3 nucleotide sequence: TGTGCCAGCAGCTACCTGGTGGATGGGTATGGCTACACCTTC.